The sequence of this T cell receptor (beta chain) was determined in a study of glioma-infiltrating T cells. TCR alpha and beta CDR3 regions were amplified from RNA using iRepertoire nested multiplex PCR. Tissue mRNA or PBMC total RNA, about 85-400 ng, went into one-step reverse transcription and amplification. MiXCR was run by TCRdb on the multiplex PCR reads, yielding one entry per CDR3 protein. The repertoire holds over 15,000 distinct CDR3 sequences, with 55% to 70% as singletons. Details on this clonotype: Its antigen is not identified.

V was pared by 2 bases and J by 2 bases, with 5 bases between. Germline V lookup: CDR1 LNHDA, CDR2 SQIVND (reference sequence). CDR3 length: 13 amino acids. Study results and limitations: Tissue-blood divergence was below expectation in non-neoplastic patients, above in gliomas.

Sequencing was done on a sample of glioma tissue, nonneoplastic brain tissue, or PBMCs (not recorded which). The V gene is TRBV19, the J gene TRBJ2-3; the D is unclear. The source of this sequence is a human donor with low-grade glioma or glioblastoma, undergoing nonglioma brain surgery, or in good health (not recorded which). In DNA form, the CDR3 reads TGTGCCAGTAGTATATCCCTCACAGATACGCAGTATTTT. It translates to CASSISLTDTQYF.